This T cell receptor (beta chain) was recovered during a study of blood T cell repertoires in COVID-19. Clones were read by immunoSEQ multiplex PCR, and TCRdb kept only the in-frame ones, dropping some. Of 650,000 to 800,000 clones in the sample, about 87% are singletons; the top ten hold about 0.24%. V was clipped by 0 bases and J by 3 bases, with 20 bases between them. This CDR3 has 18 amino acids. Germline V gives CDR1 LGHDT, CDR2 YNNKEL (reference sequence). The chain carries TRBV3-1 (or the pseudogene TRBV3-2) and TRBJ1-2; no reliable D call. Sequencing input: peripheral blood. The TCR sequence derives from a woman under 30 with acute or convalescent COVID-19. CDR3 sequence reads: CASSQDRHQKDLDYGYTF. As DNA, the CDR3 is TGTGCCAGCAGCCAAGATCGGCACCAGAAGGATCTAGACTATGGCTACACCTTC.